Shown below are 14 T cell receptor beta chains from a single sample sequenced in a study of T cell repertoires in cytomegalovirus infection. MiXCR, run by TCRdb on the reads, gives a single entry per CDR3 protein. The sample carries approximately 500,000 distinct CDR3 sequences, roughly 34% recorded once. Their antigens remain unidentified. The starting material was cultured PBMCs, obtained from culture after CMV antigen stimulation. These receptors all stem from a human donor in good health (CMV status not recorded). Some clones in this sample may be carry-over from other donors' samples.

The rearrangement uses TRBV28 and TRBJ1-6, with D possibly TRBD1 on 6 matching bases. Germline V gene lookup returns CDR1 MDHEN and CDR2 SYDVKM. Trimming left V 6 bases short and J 8 bases short, with 17 bases between. The CDR3 runs to 15 residues. DNA for the CDR3: TGTGCCAGCAGAAAGACAGGAGCAGGAGATTCACCCCTCCACTTT. Residues: CASRKTGAGDSPLHF.

This clonotype was seen a few times. The J gene is TRBJ1-2, the V gene TRBV7-2; maybe TRBD1 (5 bases). The ends were cut back, 7 bases at V and 5 bases at J, with 17 bases in the middle. CDR1 and CDR2 (germline): SGHTA, FQGNSA. The CDR3 spans 14 residues. CDR3 sequence (DNA): TGTGCCAGCACCCCCGCAGGGATATGGTATGGCTACACCTTC. As protein: CASTPAGIWYGYTF.

The table lists this clonotype with a few counts. The chain combines TRBV4-1 with TRBJ1-1, with a tentative D call TRBD1 (5 bases). Trimming shortened V by 2 bases and J by 4 bases, and 17 bases separated the two germline ends. Germline V gene sequence: CDR1 MGHRA, CDR2 YSYEKL. This CDR3 is 16 amino acids long. The CDR3 DNA sequence: TGCGCCAGCAGCCAATCCCGTCGCAGGGCCACCACTGAAGCTTTCTTT. Translation: CASSQSRRRATTEAFF.

In DNA, the CDR3 is TGTGCCAGCAGTTACTCGATCCTAAGGAAACAGTATGAAGAAAAACTGTTTTTT. It encodes CASSYSILRKQYEEKLFF. This chain connects TRBV6-2 or TRBV6-3 to TRBJ1-4, with D unclear. Trimming removed 0 bases at V and 8 bases at J, with 22 bases between. This CDR3 is 18 amino acids long. Germline CDR1 and CDR2: MNHEY and SVGEGT.

This clonotype was recorded a few times. This chain uses TRBV9 with TRBJ2-7; maybe TRBD1 (6 bases). The CDR3 extends over 14 amino acids. Germline values: CDR1 SGDLS, CDR2 YYNGEE. Trimming stripped 3 bases from V and 2 bases from J, with 12 bases between. The CDR3 DNA follows: TGTGCCAGCAGCGAAGGGGGAACAGCCTACGAGCAGTACTTC. This gives the protein CASSEGGTAYEQYF.

V is TRBV18 and J is TRBJ2-3, with 11 bases aligning to TRBD2. This CDR3 contains 16 residues. The germline V gene encodes CDR1 KGHSH and CDR2 LQKENI. Germline trimming cut 5 bases from V and 4 bases from J; bases unmatched to any gene: 8. In DNA, the CDR3 is TGTGCCAGCTCATCATTAGCGGGAGGGCCCTCAGATACGCAGTATTTT. It encodes CASSSLAGGPSDTQYF.

Points on this clonotype: Lacking the conserved final phenylalanine or tryptophan, this CDR3 likely reflects a read error. The DNA is left out, because the CDR3 cannot be placed on it with certainty; the CDR3 is given as TCRdb lists it. The CDR3 reads CSALTLGRGLIDL. This chain uses TRBV20-1 with TRBJ2-1; the table's D gene call, TRBD2, was not cross checked with the DNA. Inclusive of both ends, the CDR3 amounts to 13 amino acids. Germline CDR1 reads DFQATT; CDR2 reads SNEGSKA (reference sequence).

The rearrangement joins TRBV7-2 to TRBJ1-6; perhaps TRBD1 as D (5 bases). CDR1 SGHTA and CDR2 FQGNSA come from the germline V gene. There are 15 residues in the CDR3. With 6 bases removed from V and 8 bases from J, the gap between germline ends came to 17 bases. The CDR3 protein is CASRVGDQSYSPLHF. The CDR3 DNA reads as TGTGCCAGCAGGGTAGGGGACCAGAGCTATTCACCCCTCCACTTT.

The V call is TRBV24-1, the J call TRBJ1-5; 7 positions match TRBD1. Germline-derived CDR1 and CDR2 are KGHDR and SFDVKD. The CDR3 spans 16 residues. Trimming took 6 bases from V and 4 from J; bases not matched to a gene: 11. The CDR3 spells CATSTPGGEWNQPQHF. CDR3 DNA sequence: TGTGCCACCAGTACCCCAGGGGGAGAATGGAATCAGCCCCAGCATTTT.

Judged by abundance, this clonotype is medium-sized. The chain is built from TRBV7-9 and TRBJ1-6, with 10 positions matching TRBD1. This CDR3 contains 17 residues. The ends lost 3 bases at V and 9 bases at J; junction bases unmatched: 11. Germline loops: CDR1 SEHNR, CDR2 FQNEAQ (reference sequence). The CDR3 protein is CASSFHERQGASSPLHF. The DNA for the CDR3 is TGTGCCAGCAGCTTCCATGAACGACAGGGGGCTAGTTCACCCCTCCACTTT. Filled out from reference TRBV7-9 and TRBJ1-6, the complete variable domain reads DTGVSQNPRHKITKRGQNVTFRCDPISEHNRLYWYRQTLGQGPEFLTYFQNEAQLEKSRLLSDRFSAERPKGSFSTLEIQRTEQGDSAMYLCASSFHERQGASSPLHFGNGTRLTVT.

The chain carries TRBV9 and TRBJ2-1; D gene unclear. The length of the CDR3 is 15 residues. V was pared by 4 bases and J by 6 bases, with 17 bases between. Germline lookup yields CDR1 SGDLS and CDR2 YYNGEE. CDR3 coding DNA: TGTGCCAGCAGCCACGGTAGCTCCCACCCCAATGAGCAGTTCTTC. It yields the protein CASSHGSSHPNEQFF.

In this sample, this clonotype turned up many times. The rearrangement joins TRBV7-2 to TRBJ1-1, with D possibly TRBD1 on 5 matching bases. Trimming took off 1 base at V and 3 bases at J, with 12 bases between the two ends. The CDR3 totals 15 residues. The germline V gene encodes CDR1 SGHTA and CDR2 FQGNSA. The CDR3 spells CASSLDSGRYTEAFF. CDR3 DNA sequence: TGTGCCAGCAGCTTAGATTCGGGGCGGTACACTGAAGCTTTCTTT.

This clonotype was recorded at least ten times. The chain's CDR3 is CASSFSGSNEQFF. As DNA, the CDR3 is TGTGCCAGCAGCTTTAGCGGGAGCAATGAGCAGTTCTTC. The rearrangement joins TRBV7-2 to TRBJ2-1, with 9 nucleotides matching TRBD2. The CDR3 extends over 13 amino acids. Trimming cost V 3 bases and J 6 bases; bases outside gene matches: 0. CDR1 SGHTA and CDR2 FQGNSA come from the germline V gene.

The chain joins TRBV4-3 to TRBJ2-1; TRBD2 aligns across 10 bases. V was pared by 2 bases and J by 6 bases, with 7 bases of the junction left unmatched. The CDR3 runs to 16 residues. The germline V gene encodes CDR1 LGHNA and CDR2 YSLEER. CDR3 sequence reads: CASSQSSGRARNEQFF. CDR3 in DNA: TGCGCCAGCAGCCAATCGAGCGGGAGGGCCCGCAATGAGCAGTTCTTC.